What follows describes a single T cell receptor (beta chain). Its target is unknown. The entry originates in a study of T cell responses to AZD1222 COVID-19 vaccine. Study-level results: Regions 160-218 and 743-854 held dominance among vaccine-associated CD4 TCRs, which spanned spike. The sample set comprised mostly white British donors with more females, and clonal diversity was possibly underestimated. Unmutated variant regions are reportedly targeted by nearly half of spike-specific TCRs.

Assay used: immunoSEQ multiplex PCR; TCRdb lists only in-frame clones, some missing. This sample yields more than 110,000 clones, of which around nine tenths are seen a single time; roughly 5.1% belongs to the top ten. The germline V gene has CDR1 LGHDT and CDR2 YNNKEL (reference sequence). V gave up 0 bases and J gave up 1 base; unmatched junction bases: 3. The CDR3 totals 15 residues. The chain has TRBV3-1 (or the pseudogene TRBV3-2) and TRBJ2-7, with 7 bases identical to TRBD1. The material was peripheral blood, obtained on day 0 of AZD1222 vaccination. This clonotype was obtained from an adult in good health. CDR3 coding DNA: TGTGCCAGCAGCCAAGACCGGGACAGATCCTACGAGCAGTACTTC. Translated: CASSQDRDRSYEQYF.